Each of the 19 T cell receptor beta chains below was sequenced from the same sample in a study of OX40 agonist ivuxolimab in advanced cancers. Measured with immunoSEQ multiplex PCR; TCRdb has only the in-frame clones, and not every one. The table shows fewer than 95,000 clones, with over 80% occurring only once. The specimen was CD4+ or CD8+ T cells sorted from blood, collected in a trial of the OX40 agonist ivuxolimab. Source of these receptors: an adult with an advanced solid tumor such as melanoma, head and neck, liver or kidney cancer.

In nucleotides, the CDR3 is TGCGCCAGCAGCTCATGGACTAGCGGAAACAATGAGCAGTTCTTC. This codes for CASSSWTSGNNEQFF. The V and J genes are TRBV4-1 and TRBJ2-1; 10 bases align to TRBD2. CDR3 size: 15 residues. Germline CDR1 MGHRA, CDR2 YSYEKL. V trimming: 5 bases; J trimming: 5 bases; junction bases outside the gene matches: 6.

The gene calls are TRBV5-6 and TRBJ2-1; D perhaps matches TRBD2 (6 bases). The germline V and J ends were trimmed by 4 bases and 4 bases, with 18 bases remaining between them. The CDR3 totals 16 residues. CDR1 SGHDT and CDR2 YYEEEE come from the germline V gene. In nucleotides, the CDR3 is TGTGCCAGCAGCCACCCCCCCGGGACTGGATACAATGAGCAGTTCTTC. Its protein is CASSHPPGTGYNEQFF.

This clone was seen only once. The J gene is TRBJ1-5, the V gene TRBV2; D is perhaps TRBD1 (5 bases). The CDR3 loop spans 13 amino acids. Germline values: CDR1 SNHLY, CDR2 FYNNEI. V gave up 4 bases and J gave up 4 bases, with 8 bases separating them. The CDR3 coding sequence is TGTGCCAGCAGTGGACAGCAGAATCAGCCCCAGCATTTT. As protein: CASSGQQNQPQHF.

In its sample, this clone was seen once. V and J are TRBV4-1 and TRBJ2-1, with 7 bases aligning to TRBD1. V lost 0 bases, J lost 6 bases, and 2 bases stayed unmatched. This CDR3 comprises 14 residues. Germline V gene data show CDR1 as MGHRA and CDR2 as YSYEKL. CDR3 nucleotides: TGCGCCAGCAGCCAAGAAGGGGGCGTCAATGAGCAGTTCTTC. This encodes CASSQEGGVNEQFF.

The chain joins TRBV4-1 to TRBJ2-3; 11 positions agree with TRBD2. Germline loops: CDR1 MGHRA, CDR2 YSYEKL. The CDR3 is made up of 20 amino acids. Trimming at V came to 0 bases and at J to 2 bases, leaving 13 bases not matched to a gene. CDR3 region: CASSQDKMGGLAEVTDTQYF. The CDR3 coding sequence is TGCGCCAGCAGCCAAGATAAAATGGGGGGACTAGCGGAAGTCACAGATACGCAGTATTTT.

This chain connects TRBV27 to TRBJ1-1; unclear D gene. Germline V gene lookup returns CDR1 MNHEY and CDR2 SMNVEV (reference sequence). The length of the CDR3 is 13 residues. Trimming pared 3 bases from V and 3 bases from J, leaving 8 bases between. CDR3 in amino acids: CASSFGRDTEAFF. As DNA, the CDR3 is TGTGCCAGCAGTTTTGGGAGGGACACTGAAGCTTTCTTT.

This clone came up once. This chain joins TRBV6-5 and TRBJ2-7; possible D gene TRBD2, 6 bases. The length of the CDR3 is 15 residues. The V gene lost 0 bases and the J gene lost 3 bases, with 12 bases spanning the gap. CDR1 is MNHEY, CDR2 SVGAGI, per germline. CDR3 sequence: CASSYSRGTDYEQYF. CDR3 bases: TGTGCCAGCAGTTACTCTCGCGGGACCGACTACGAGCAGTACTTC.

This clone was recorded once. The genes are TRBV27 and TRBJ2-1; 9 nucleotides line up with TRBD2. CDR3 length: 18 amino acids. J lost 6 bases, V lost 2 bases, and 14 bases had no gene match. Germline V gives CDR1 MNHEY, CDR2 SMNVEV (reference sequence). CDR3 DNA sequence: TGTGCCAGCAGTTTACTACGGACGTCTAGCGGGAACCCCAATGAGCAGTTCTTC. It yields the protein CASSLLRTSSGNPNEQFF.

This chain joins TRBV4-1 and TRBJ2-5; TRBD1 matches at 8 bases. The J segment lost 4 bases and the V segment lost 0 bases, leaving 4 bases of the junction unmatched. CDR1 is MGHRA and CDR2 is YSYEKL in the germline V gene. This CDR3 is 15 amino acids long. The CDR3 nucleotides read TGCGCCAGCAGCCAAGACCCCGGACAGGGAGAGACCCAGTACTTC. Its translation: CASSQDPGQGETQYF.

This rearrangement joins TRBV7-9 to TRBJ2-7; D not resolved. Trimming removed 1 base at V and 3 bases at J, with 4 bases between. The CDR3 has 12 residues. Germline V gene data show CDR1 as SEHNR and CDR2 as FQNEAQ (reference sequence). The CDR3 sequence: CASSLVIYEQYF. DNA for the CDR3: TGTGCCAGCAGCTTAGTGATCTACGAGCAGTACTTC. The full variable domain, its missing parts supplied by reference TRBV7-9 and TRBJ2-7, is DTGVSQNPRHKITKRGQNVTFRCDPISEHNRLYWYRQTLGQGPEFLTYFQNEAQLEKSRLLSDRFSAERPKGSFSTLEIQRTEQGDSAMYLCASSLVIYEQYFGPGTRLTVT.

The CDR3 is CASSLSRAYETQYF. The CDR3 DNA sequence: TGTGCCAGCAGTTTATCGAGGGCCTACGAGACCCAGTACTTC. The rearrangement links TRBV27 to TRBJ2-5; TRBD2 might be the D (5 bases). The CDR3 is made up of 14 amino acids. Germline CDR1 reads MNHEY; CDR2 reads SMNVEV (reference sequence). Trimming removed 0 bases from V and 5 bases from J, with 10 bases in between.

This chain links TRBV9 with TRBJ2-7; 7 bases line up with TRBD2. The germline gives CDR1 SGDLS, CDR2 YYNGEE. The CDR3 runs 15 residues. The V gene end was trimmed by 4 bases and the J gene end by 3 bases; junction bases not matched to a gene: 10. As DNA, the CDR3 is TGTGCCAGCAGCTCAGAGGGCGGGAGTAGCTACGAGCAGTACTTC. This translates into CASSSEGGSSYEQYF. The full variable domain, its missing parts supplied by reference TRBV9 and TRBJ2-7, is DSGVTQTPKHLITATGQRVTLRCSPRSGDLSVYWYQQSLDQGLQFLIQYYNGEERAKGNILERFSAQQFPDLHSELNLSSLELGDSALYFCASSSEGGSSYEQYFGPGTRLTVT.

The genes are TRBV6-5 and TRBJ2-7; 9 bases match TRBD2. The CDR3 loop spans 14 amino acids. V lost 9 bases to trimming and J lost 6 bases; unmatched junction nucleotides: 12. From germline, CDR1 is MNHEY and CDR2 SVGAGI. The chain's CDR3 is CARGISGRECEQYF. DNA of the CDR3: TGTGCCAGGGGGATTAGCGGGAGAGAGTGCGAGCAGTACTTC.

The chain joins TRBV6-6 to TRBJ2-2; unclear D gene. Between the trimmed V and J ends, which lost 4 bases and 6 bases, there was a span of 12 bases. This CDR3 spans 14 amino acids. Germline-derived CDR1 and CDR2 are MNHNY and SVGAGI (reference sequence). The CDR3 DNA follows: TGTGCCAGCAGTTTGGGTCCCCGGGCCGGGGAGCTGTTTTTT. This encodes CASSLGPRAGELFF.

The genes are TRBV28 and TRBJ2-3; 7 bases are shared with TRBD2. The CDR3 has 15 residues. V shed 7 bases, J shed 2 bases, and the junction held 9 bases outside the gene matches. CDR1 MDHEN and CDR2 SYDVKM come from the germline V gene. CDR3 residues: CASTLGGSVTDTQYF. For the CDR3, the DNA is TGTGCCAGCACCCTTGGCGGGAGTGTCACAGATACGCAGTATTTT. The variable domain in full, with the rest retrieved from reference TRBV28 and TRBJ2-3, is DVKVTQSSRYLVKRTGEKVFLECVQDMDHENMFWYRQDPGLGLRLIYFSYDVKMKEKGDIPEGYSVSREKKERFSLILESASTNQTSMYLCASTLGGSVTDTQYFGPGTRLTVL.

The DNA of the CDR3 is TGTGCCAGCAGCAAGGGGGAGGAACACACAGATACGCAGTATTTT. Translating it yields CASSKGEEHTDTQYF. The rearrangement joins TRBV21-1 to TRBJ2-3; TRBD2 is the table's D call and was not checked against the DNA. TRBV21-1 is an annotated pseudogene. This CDR3 has 15 residues.

The CDR3 nucleotides are TGTGCCAGCAGTGCCTTTGCCGGGACAGTATTCGACGAGCAGTACTTC. Its translation is CASSAFAGTVFDEQYF. V gene TRBV6-1 combines with J gene TRBJ2-7; 7 bases map to TRBD1. This CDR3 region has 16 residues. Germline CDR1 MNHNS, CDR2 SASEGT. J gave up 5 bases and V 4 bases, and 14 bases lay outside the gene matches.

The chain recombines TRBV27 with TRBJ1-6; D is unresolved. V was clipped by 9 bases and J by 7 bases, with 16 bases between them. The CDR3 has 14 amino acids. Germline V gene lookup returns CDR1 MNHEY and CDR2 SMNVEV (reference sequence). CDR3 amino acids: CASHSQIVNSPLHF. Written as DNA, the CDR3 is TGTGCCAGTCACAGCCAAATTGTGAATTCACCCCTCCACTTT.

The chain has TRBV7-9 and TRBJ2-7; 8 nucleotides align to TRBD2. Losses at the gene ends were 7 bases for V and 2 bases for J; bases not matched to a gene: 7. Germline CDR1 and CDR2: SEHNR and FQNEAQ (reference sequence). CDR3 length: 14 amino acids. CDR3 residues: CASTPGGSPYEQYF. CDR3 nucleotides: TGTGCCAGCACCCCGGGGGGGTCCCCCTACGAGCAGTACTTC.